A selection of T cell receptor beta chains follows, all from one sample in a study of T cells expressing NK-cell markers. TCRdb re-analyzed the 5' RACE reads; it lists each CDR3 protein once, without DNA. In all, the sample yields over 250,000 distinct CDR3 sequences. The sample consisted of blood T cells: a sorted CD56 or NKG2C T cell subset, CD4+ or CD8+ T cells, or bulk PBMC T cells (not recorded which). The origin of the receptors is a woman between 18 and 69 years old in good health. Each CDR3 is given with its conserved first and last residue. The order of the fields is V gene, J gene, CDR3 protein.

>TRBV27|TRBJ2-3
CASSLLRGLTDTQYF
>TRBV5-4|TRBJ2-3
CASSWDTVPSTDTQYF
>TRBV11-1|TRBJ2-1
CASSFGYGNEQFF
>TRBV7-2|TRBJ2-4
CASSLVADDPTNIQYF
>TRBV7-9|TRBJ1-4
CASTFTWTEEKLFF
>TRBV3-1|TRBJ2-1
CASSPHSMTNEQFF
>TRBV19|TRBJ1-1
CASTANSPGRYTEAFF
>TRBV20-1|TRBJ1-6
CSASNGQGHSPLHF
>TRBV3-1|TRBJ1-4
CASSSREGPSSEKLFF
>TRBV7-2|TRBJ2-5
CASSLVNRGETQYF
>TRBV30|TRBJ2-7
CAWTRDRRSYEQYF
>TRBV29-1|TRBJ1-1
CSVVGTEMNTEAFF
>TRBV4-2|TRBJ2-3
CASSQGVASGVMDTQYF
>TRBV7-3|TRBJ1-4
CASSTQGPNEKLFF
>TRBV5-1|TRBJ2-3
CASSLLGRGGSDTQYF
>TRBV5-1|TRBJ2-1
CASSLLSDLYNEQFF
>TRBV20-1|TRBJ2-1
CSASQGSQLYNEQFF
>TRBV7-2|TRBJ1-6
CASTQIINSPLHF
>TRBV12-3/TRBV12-4|TRBJ1-1
CASSRREENTEAFF
>TRBV20-1|TRBJ2-7
CSALGDSLSYEQYF
>TRBV7-2|TRBJ1-1
CASSKDRNTEAFF
>TRBV9|TRBJ2-5
CASSVGRGEETQYF
>TRBV20-1|TRBJ2-3
CSASGSPGTDTQYF
>TRBV6-2/TRBV6-3|TRBJ2-1
CASSYSGASQFF
>TRBV6-2/TRBV6-3|TRBJ2-1
CASSRPVAGIAGNEQFF
>TRBV27|TRBJ1-5
CASSFGGESNQPQHF
>TRBV12-3/TRBV12-4|TRBJ2-2
CASSGRNRAVGELFF
>TRBV6-5|TRBJ2-5
CTSSYSGLGAETQYF
>TRBV29-1|TRBJ2-5
CSVGGSQIGETQYF
>TRBV18|TRBJ2-1
CASSPVAASGSGEQFF
>TRBV5-1|TRBJ2-2
CASSLGVRRTGELFF
>TRBV3-1|TRBJ2-5
CASSQGSGTGVSETQYF
>TRBV27|TRBJ2-2
CASSLSSGRGTGELFF
>TRBV20-1|TRBJ1-1
CSVSDGNTEAFF
>TRBV11-2|TRBJ2-2
CASSFNGVANTGELFF
>TRBV20-1|TRBJ2-5
CSARDRQGKETQYF
>TRBV20-1|TRBJ2-3
CSARVRGPTSGDTQYF
>TRBV12-3/TRBV12-4|TRBJ2-1
CASSLIAGGYNEQFF
>TRBV3-1|TRBJ2-3
CASSKTGTVSTDTQYF
>TRBV20-1|TRBJ2-1
CSAPGGPSYNEQFF
>TRBV5-5|TRBJ2-5
CASSWAQETQYF
>TRBV14|TRBJ2-7
CASSQHGGSGSYEQYF
>TRBV12-3/TRBV12-4|TRBJ2-2
CASRPRIADNTGELFF
>TRBV30|TRBJ1-1
CAWRTENTEAFF
>TRBV6-1|TRBJ2-1
CASSPGTSGKNPYNEQFF